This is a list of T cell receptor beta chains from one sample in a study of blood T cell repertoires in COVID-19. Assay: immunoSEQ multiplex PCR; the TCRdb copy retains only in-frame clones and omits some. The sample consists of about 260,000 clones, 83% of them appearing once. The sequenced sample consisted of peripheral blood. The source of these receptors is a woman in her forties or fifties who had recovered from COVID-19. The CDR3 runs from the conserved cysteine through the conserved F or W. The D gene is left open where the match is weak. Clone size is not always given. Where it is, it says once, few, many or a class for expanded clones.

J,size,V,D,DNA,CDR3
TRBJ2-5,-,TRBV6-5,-,TGTGCCAGCAGTCAGGATGGCGGGGTTCGAGGGTCCCAGTACTTC,CASSQDGGVRGSQYF
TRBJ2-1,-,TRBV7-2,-,TGTGCCAGCAGCTTGGCCACAGAGAACAATGAGCAGTTCTTC,CASSLATENNEQFF
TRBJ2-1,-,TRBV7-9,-,TGTGCCAGCAGCTTAGTATGGCAGAACAATGAGCAGTTCTTC,CASSLVWQNNEQFF
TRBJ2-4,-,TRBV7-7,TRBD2,TGTGCCAGCAGCTTAGTTGCGGGAGGGCCGCTAGCCAAAAACATTCAGTACTTC,CASSLVAGGPLAKNIQYF
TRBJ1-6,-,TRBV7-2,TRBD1,TGTGCCAGCAGTTCTCAGGGGGAATTTAATTCACCCCTCCACTTT,CASSSQGEFNSPLHF
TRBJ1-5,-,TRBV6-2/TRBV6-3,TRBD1,TGTGCCAGCAGTACGAGGACAGGGCGGGGAAATCAGCCCCAGCATTTT,CASSTRTGRGNQPQHF
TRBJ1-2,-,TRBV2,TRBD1,TGTGCCAGAGTAGGAACAGGGGGCTCAGGGGGCTACACCTTC,CARVGTGGSGGYTF
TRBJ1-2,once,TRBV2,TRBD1,TGTGCCAGCAGTGGACAGGGCGGGGGCTACACCTTC,CASSGQGGGYTF
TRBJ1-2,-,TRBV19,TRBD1,TGTGCCAGTAGTCTCACAGGGGGGAATGGCTACACCTTC,CASSLTGGNGYTF
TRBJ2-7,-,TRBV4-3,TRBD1,TGCGCCAGCAGCCAAGCACAGGGGATCTCCTACGAGCAGTACTTC,CASSQAQGISYEQYF
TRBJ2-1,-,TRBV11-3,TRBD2,TGTGCCAGCAGCTTAGGGGGAGGGTCACCTGGCTTGTTCTTC,CASSLGGGSPGLFF
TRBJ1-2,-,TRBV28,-,TGTGCCAGCAGTCCACAGACCCCACCCGGCTACACCTTC,CASSPQTPPGYTF
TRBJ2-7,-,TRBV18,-,TGTGCCAGCTCACCTGCAGGTGCCTACTACGAGCAGTACTTC,CASSPAGAYYEQYF
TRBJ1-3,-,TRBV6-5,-,TGTGCCAGCAGCCGGGGGACCTCTGGAAACACCATATATTTT,CASSRGTSGNTIYF
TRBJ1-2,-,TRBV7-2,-,TGTGCCAGCAGCTTAGGTACAGCCAACTATGGCTACACCTTC,CASSLGTANYGYTF
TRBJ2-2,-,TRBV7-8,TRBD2,TGTGCCAGCAGCCCCGGACTAGTGGGGGGAGGGGAGCTGTTTTTT,CASSPGLVGGGELFF
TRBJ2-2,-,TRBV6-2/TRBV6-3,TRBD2,TGTGCCAGCAGTCCCGAATCTAGCGGGAGTTATCCCACCGGGGAGCTGTTTTTT,CASSPESSGSYPTGELFF
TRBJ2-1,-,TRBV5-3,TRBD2,TGTGCCAGAAGCCCCCCAGGGCCGGGACTAGCGTCGAATGAGCAGTTCTTC,CARSPPGPGLASNEQFF
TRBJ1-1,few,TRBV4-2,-,TGTGCCAGCAGCCAAGACGGGGGGGGCTGGGATACTGAAGCTTTCTTT,CASSQDGGGWDTEAFF
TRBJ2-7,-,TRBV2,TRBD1,TGTGCCAGCACCCAAGCTCGAGGGCAGGGGGCGTACGAGCAGTACTTC,CASTQARGQGAYEQYF
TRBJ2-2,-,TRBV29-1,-,TGCAGCGTTGAAGAAATTCTCGGAGACAGCACCGGGGAGCTGTTTTTT,CSVEEILGDSTGELFF
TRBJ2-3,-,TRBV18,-,TGTGCCAGCTCACCACCGGTTGGAGGGGGCCGCACAGATACGCAGTATTTT,CASSPPVGGGRTDTQYF
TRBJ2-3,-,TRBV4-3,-,TGCGCCAGCAGCCAAGCAATCGGTCTAGCCTCGGATACGCAGTATTTT,CASSQAIGLASDTQYF
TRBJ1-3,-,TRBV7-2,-,TGTGCCAGCAGCTTAAACAGCCCCACCTCTGGAAACACCATATATTTT,CASSLNSPTSGNTIYF
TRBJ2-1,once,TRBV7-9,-,TGTGCCAGCAGCTTACGGCCGGACAGCTCCTACAATGAGCAGTTCTTC,CASSLRPDSSYNEQFF
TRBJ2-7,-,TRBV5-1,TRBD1,TGCGCCAGCAGCAACAGGGGTCCTCCAGGGAACGAGCAGTACTTC,CASSNRGPPGNEQYF
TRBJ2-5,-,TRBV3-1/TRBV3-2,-,TGTGCCAGCAGCCAAGATGGGGGGGAGACCCAGTACTTC,CASSQDGGETQYF